A single sample is the source of the 2 T cell receptor beta chains below, sequenced in a study of T cell repertoires in cytomegalovirus infection. What these receptors recognize is not known. TCRdb recomputed calls from the reads with MiXCR, one row per CDR3 protein. The sample has roughly 730,000 distinct CDR3 sequences; around 35% are singletons. The sample here was cultured PBMCs, taken from culture after CMV antigen stimulation. The origin of the receptors is a human donor in good health (CMV status not recorded). Some clones in this sample may be carry-over from other donors' samples.

Only a few counts were recorded for this clonotype. The CDR3 sequence: CASSSGTGQGGNSNQPQHF. Written as DNA, the CDR3 is TGTGCCAGCAGCTCTGGCACGGGACAGGGGGGTAATAGCAATCAGCCCCAGCATTTT. The chain is built from TRBV7-9 and TRBJ1-5; 11 bases line up with TRBD1. J gave up 0 bases and V 4 bases, and 11 bases lay outside the gene matches. The germline gives CDR1 SEHNR, CDR2 FQNEAQ (reference sequence). The CDR3 runs 19 residues.

The gene calls are TRBV6-1 and TRBJ2-7, with 7 bases fitting TRBD1. The J segment lost 5 bases and the V segment lost 6 bases, leaving 10 bases of the junction unmatched. The length of the CDR3 is 14 residues. The germline gives CDR1 MNHNS, CDR2 SASEGT. CDR3 protein: CASSRDRLSDEQYF. The CDR3 region has the DNA TGTGCCAGCAGCAGGGACAGACTTTCGGACGAGCAGTACTTC.